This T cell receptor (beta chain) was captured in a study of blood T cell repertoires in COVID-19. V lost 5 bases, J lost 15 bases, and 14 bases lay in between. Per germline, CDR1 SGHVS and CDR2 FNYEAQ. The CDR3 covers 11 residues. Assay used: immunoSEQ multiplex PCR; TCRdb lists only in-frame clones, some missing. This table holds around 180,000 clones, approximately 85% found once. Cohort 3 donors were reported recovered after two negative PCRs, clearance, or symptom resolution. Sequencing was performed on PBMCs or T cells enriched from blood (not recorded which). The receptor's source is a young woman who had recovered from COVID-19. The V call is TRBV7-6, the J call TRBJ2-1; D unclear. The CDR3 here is CASSLSPEAFF. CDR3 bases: TGTGCCAGCAGCCTAAGTCCTGAAGCGTTCTTC.